The T cell receptor beta chain under discussion was sequenced for a study of blood T cell repertoires in COVID-19. Study in general: Specimens from acute and convalescent COVID-19 originated in the United States, Italy and Spain. Nucleic acid was either cDNA or gDNA, and it came from T cells, B-cell-depleted T cells, or PBMCs.

Only in-frame clones appear in the TCRdb table, and some are missing; sequencing was by immunoSEQ multiplex PCR. This table holds 150,000 to 200,000 clones, 90% to 95% found once. The receptor was isolated from a woman in her fifties or sixties with acute or convalescent COVID-19. Input material: peripheral blood.

CDR3 bases: TGTGCCAGCAGCCAAGTAGTGGGCCCACGAATCTTCAATGAAAAACTGTTTTTT. As protein: CASSQVVGPRIFNEKLFF. This rearrangement joins TRBV4-2 to TRBJ1-4; D uncertain. This CDR3 contains 18 residues. Trimming took 1 base from V and 5 from J, leaving 20 bases between them. Germline loops: CDR1 LGHNA, CDR2 YNFKEQ.